This T cell receptor beta chain was retrieved from a study of T cell clones after liver transplantation. Looking at the study overall: In this trial, immunosuppression withdrawal was attempted within 2 years of liver transplant. A pre-transplant mixed lymphocyte reaction with TCRbeta sequencing defined graft-donor-reactive clones followed in post-transplant blood. As an antigen-independent comparator, third-party-reactive TCRbeta sequences came from pre-transplant mixed lymphocyte reactions.

V trimming: 0 bases; J trimming: 6 bases; junction bases outside the gene matches: 7. Germline CDR1 is SGHVS and CDR2 is FQNEAQ. This CDR3 spans 16 amino acids. Profiling relied on immunoSEQ multiplex PCR, and the TCRdb table lists in-frame clones only, not all of them. The sample has just over 60,000 clones, 71% seen once. Worth noting for this clone: Its antigen is as yet unknown.

Whole-study results and caveats: The donor-reactive repertoire was only partly measurable in a couple of subjects, lacking donor cells.

The sample was CD4+ T cells from blood, taken before liver transplant. The clonotype originates from a human donor who received a liver transplant. This sequence joins TRBV7-8 and TRBJ1-4; 7 positions agree with TRBD1. CDR3 DNA sequence: TGTGCCAGCAGCTTAGCCTACAGGGGAAGGGATGAAAAACTGTTTTTT. Protein: CASSLAYRGRDEKLFF.